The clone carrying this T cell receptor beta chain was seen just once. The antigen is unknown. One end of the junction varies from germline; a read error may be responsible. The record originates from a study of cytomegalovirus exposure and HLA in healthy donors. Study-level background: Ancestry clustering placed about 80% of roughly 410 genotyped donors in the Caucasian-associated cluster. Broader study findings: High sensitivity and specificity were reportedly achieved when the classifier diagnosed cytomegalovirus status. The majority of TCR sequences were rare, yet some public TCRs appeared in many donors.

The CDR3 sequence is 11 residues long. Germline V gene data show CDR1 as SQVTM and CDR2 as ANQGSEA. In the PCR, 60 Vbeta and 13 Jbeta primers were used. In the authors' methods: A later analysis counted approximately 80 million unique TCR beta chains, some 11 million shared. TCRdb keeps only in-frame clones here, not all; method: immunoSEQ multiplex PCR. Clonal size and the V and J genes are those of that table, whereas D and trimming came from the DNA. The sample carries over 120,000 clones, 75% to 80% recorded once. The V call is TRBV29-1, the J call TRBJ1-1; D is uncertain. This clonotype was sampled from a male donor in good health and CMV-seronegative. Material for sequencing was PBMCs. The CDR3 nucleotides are TGCAGCGTTCCTACGGGGTTAAGGGCTCTCTTT. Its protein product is CSVPTGLRALF.